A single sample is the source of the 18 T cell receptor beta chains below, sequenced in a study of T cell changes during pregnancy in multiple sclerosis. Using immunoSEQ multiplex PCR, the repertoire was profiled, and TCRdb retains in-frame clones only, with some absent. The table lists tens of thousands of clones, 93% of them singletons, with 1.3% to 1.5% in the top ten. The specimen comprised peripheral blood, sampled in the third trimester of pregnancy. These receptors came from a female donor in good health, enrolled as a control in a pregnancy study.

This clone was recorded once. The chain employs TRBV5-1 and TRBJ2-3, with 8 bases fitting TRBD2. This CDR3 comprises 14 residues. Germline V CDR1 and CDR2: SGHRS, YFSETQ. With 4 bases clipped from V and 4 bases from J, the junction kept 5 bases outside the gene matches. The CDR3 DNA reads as TGCGCCAGCAGCCCGGGACTAGGGTCAGATACGCAGTATTTT. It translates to CASSPGLGSDTQYF.

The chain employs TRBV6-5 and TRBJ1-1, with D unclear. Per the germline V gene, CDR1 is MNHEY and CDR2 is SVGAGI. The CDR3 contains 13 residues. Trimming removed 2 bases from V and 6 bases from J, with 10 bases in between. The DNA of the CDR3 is TGTGCCAGCAGTTACGGAGGAACGTCTGAAGCTTTCTTT. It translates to CASSYGGTSEAFF.

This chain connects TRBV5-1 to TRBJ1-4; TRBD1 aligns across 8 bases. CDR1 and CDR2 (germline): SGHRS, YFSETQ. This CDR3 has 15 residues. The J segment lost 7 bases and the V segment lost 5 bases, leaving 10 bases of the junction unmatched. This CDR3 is CASRLAGTGIEKLFF. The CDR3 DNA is TGCGCCAGCAGGTTAGCCGGGACAGGAATTGAAAAACTGTTTTTT.

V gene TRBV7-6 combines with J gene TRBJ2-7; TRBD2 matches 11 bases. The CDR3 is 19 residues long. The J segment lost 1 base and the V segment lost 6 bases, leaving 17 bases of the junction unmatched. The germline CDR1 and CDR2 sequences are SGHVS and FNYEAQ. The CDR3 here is CASSWKDRGVAGGSYEQYF. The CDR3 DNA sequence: TGTGCCAGCAGTTGGAAGGACCGGGGGGTAGCGGGAGGGTCCTACGAGCAGTACTTC.

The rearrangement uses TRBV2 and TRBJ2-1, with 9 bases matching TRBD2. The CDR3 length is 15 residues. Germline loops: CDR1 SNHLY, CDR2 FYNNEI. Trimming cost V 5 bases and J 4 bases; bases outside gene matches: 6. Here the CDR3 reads CASSRGTSLYNEQFF. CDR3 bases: TGTGCCAGCAGTCGGGGGACTAGCTTGTACAATGAGCAGTTCTTC. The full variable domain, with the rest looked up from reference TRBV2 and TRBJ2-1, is EPEVTQTPSHQVTQMGQEVILRCVPISNHLYFYWYRQILGQKVEFLVSFYNNEISEKSEIFDDQFSVERPDGSNFTLKIRSTKLEDSAMYFCASSRGTSLYNEQFFGPGTRLTVL.

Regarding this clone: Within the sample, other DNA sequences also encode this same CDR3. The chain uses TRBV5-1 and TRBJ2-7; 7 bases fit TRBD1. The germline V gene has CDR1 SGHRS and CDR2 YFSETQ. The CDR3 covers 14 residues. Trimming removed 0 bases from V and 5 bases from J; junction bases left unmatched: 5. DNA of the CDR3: TGCGCCAGCAGCTTGGGACAGGGCGGCCACGAGCAGTACTTC. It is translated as CASSLGQGGHEQYF.

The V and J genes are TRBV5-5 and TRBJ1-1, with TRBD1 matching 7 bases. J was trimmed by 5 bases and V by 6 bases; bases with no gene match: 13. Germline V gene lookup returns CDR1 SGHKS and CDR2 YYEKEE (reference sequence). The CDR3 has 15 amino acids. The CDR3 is CASNIGRGRGTEAFF. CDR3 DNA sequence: TGTGCCAGCAACATAGGTAGGGGGCGAGGTACTGAAGCTTTCTTT.

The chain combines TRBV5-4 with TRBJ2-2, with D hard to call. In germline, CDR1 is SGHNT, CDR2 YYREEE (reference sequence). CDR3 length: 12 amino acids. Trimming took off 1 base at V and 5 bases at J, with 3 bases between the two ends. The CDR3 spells CASSLSTGELFF. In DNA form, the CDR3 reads TGTGCCAGCAGCTTGTCTACCGGGGAGCTGTTTTTT.

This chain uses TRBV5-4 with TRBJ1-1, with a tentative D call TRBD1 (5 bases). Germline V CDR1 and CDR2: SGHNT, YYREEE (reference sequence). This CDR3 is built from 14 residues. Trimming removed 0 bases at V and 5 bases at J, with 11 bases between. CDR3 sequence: CASSLGRDRTEAFF. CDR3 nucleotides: TGTGCCAGCAGCTTGGGCAGGGATAGAACTGAAGCTTTCTTT. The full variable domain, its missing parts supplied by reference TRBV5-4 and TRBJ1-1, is ETGVTQSPTHLIKTRGQQVTLRCSSQSGHNTVSWYQQALGQGPQFIFQYYREEENGRGNFPPRFSGLQFPNYSSELNVNALELDDSALYLCASSLGRDRTEAFFGQGTRLTVV.

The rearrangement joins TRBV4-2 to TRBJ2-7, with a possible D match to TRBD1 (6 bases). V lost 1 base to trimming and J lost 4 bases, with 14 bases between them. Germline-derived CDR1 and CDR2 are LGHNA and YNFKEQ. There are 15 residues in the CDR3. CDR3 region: CASSQADRSQYEQYF. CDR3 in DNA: TGTGCCAGCAGCCAAGCTGACAGGTCACAGTACGAGCAGTACTTC.

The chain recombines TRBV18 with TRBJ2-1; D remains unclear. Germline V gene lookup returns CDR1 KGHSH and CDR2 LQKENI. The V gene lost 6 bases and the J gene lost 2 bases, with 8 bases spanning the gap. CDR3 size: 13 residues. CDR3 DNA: TGTGCCAGCTCCCCCCCCACCTACAATGAGCAGTTCTTC. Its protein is CASSPPTYNEQFF.

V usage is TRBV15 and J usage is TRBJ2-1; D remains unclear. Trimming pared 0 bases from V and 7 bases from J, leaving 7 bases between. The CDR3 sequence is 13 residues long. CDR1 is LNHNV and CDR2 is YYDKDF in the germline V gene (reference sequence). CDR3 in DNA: TGTGCCACCAGCAGAGATAGAGTGAATGAGCAGTTCTTC. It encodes CATSRDRVNEQFF.

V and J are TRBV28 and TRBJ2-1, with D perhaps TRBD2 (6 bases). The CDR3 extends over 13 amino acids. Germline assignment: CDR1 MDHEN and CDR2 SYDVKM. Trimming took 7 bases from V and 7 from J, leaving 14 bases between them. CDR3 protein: CASILEGRNEQFF. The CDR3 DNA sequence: TGTGCCAGCATACTGGAGGGGAGAAATGAGCAGTTCTTC.

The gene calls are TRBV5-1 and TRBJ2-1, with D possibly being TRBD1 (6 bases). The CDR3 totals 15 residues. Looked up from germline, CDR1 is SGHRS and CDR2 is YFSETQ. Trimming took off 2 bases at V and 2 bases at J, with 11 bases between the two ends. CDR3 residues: CASSFGQGPYNEQFF. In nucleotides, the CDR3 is TGCGCCAGCAGCTTCGGGCAGGGGCCCTACAATGAGCAGTTCTTC. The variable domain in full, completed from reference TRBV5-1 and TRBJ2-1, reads KAGVTQTPRYLIKTRGQQVTLSCSPISGHRSVSWYQQTPGQGLQFLFEYFSETQRNKGNFPGRFSGRQFSNSRSEMNVSTLELGDSALYLCASSFGQGPYNEQFFGPGTRLTVL.

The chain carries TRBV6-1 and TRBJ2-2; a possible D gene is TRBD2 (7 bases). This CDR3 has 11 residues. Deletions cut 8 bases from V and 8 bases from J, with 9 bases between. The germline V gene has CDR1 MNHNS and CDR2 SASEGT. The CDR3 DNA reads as TGTGCCAGCGGGGGGGCTGGGGAGCTGTTTTTT. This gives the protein CASGGAGELFF.

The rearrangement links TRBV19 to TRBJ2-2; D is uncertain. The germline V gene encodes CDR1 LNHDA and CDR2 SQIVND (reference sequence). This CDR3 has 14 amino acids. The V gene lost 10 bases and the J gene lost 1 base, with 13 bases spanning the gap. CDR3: CATEAKWNTGELFF. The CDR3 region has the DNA TGTGCCACAGAGGCGAAATGGAACACCGGGGAGCTGTTTTTT.

CDR3 DNA sequence: TGTGCCAGCAGCCCCTGGGACAGGAGCTCCTACGAGCAGTACTTC. Protein product: CASSPWDRSSYEQYF. V is TRBV7-6 and J is TRBJ2-7; 8 nucleotides agree with TRBD1. V lost 5 bases, J lost 0 bases, and 6 bases stayed unmatched. The V gene's germline CDR1 is SGHVS and CDR2 FNYEAQ. This CDR3 contains 15 residues.

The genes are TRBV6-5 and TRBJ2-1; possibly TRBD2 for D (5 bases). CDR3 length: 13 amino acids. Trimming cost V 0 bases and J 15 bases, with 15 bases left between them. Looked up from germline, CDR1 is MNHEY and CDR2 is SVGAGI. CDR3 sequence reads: CASSYSSGGLPFF. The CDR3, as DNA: TGTGCCAGCAGTTACTCGAGTGGAGGCCTCCCGTTCTTC.